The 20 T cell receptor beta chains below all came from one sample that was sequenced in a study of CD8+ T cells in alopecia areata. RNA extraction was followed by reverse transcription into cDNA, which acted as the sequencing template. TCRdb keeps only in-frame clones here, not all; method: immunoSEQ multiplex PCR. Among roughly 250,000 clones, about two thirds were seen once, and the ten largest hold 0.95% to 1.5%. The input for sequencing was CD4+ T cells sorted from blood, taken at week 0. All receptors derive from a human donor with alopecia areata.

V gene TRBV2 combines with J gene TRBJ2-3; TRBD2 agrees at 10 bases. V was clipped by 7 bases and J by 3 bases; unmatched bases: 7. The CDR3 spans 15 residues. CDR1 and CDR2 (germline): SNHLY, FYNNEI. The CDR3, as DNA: TGTGCCAGCACTCTAGCGGGGGTTCTAACAGATACGCAGTATTTT. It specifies CASTLAGVLTDTQYF.

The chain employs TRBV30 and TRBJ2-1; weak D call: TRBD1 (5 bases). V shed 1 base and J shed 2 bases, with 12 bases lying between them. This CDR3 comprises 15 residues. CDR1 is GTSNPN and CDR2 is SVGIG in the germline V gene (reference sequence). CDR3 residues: CAWSGCQDTYNEQFF. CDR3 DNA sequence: TGTGCCTGGAGTGGTTGTCAGGACACCTACAATGAGCAGTTCTTC.

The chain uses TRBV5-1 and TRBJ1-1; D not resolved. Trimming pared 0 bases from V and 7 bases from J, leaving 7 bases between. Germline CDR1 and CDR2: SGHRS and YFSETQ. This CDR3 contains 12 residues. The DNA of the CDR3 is TGCGCCAGCAGCTTGGGAGCCAATGAAGCTTTCTTT. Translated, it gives CASSLGANEAFF.

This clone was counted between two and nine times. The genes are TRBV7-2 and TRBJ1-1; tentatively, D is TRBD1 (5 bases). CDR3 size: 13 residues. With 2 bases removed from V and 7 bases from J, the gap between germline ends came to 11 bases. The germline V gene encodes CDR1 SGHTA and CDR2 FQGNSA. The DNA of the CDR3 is TGTGCCAGCAGCTTACGTCGGGGGAATGAAGCTTTCTTT. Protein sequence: CASSLRRGNEAFF.

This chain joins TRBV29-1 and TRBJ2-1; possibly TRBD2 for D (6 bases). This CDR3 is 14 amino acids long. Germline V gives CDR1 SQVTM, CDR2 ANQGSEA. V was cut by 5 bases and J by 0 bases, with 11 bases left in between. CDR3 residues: CSVRLVLSYNEQFF. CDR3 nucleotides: TGCAGCGTTAGACTAGTTCTCTCCTACAATGAGCAGTTCTTC.

CDR3 sequence reads: CASSYSGGETQYF. The CDR3 DNA is TGTGCCAGCAGTTACTCTGGGGGAGAGACCCAGTACTTC. This chain joins TRBV6-5 and TRBJ2-5, with D perhaps being TRBD1 or TRBD2 (5 bases each). The germline V gene has CDR1 MNHEY and CDR2 SVGAGI. Between the trimmed V and J ends, which lost 0 bases and 4 bases, there was a span of 6 bases. This CDR3 contains 13 residues.

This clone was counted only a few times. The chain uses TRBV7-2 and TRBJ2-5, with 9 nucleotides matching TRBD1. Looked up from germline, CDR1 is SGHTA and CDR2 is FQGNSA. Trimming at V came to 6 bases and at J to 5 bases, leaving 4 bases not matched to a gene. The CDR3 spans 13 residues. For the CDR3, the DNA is TGTGCCAGCAGGCTGACAGGGGGGGAGACCCAGTACTTC. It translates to CASRLTGGETQYF.

The CDR3 DNA sequence: TGTGCCAGCAGTAACTCCGGGACAGGGGTTGAAAAACTGTTTTTT. Translated: CASSNSGTGVEKLFF. The gene calls are TRBV7-9 and TRBJ1-4; 10 positions agree with TRBD1. Germline assignment: CDR1 SEHNR and CDR2 FQNEAQ (reference sequence). V shed 6 bases, J shed 7 bases, and the junction held 8 bases outside the gene matches. This CDR3 spans 15 amino acids.

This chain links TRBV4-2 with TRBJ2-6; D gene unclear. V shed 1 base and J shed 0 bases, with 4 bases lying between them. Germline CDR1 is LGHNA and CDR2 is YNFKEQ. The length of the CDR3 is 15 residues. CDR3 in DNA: TGTGCCAGCAGCCAAGGCCACTCTGGGGCCAACGTCCTGACTTTC. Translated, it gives CASSQGHSGANVLTF.

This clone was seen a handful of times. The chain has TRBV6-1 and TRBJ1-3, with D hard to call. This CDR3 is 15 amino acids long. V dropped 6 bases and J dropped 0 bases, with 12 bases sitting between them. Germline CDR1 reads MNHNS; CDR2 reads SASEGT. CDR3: CASSDGRFSGNTIYF. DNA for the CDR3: TGTGCCAGCAGCGACGGACGTTTCTCTGGAAACACCATATATTTT.

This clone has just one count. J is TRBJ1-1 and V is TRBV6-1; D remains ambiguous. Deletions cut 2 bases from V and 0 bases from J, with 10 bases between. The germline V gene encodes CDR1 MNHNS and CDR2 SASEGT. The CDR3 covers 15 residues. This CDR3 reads CASSEIGPMNTEAFF. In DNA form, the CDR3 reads TGTGCCAGCAGTGAAATCGGGCCTATGAACACTGAAGCTTTCTTT.

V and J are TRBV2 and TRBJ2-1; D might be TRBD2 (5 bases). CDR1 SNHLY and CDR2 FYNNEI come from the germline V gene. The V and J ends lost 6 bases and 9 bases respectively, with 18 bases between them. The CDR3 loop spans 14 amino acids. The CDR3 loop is CASRPLALVGEQFF. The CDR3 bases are TGTGCCAGCAGACCCCTAGCTTTAGTGGGTGAGCAGTTCTTC.

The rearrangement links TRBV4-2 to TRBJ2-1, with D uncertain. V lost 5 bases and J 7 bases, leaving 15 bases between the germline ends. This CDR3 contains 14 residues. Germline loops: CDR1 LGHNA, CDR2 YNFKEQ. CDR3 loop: CASSLGNTVNEQFF. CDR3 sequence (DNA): TGTGCCAGCAGCTTAGGGAACACAGTTAATGAGCAGTTCTTC.

The CDR3 DNA is TGTGCCAGCAGCAGAGTGGGTTATGGTGGCTACACCTTC. Residues: CASSRVGYGGYTF. This chain connects TRBV7-2 to TRBJ1-2; D uncertain. The CDR3 has 13 residues. CDR1 SGHTA and CDR2 FQGNSA come from the germline V gene. V was cut by 5 bases and J by 7 bases, with 14 bases left in between. The variable domain in full, completed from reference TRBV7-2 and TRBJ1-2, reads GAGVSQSPSNKVTEKGKDVELRCDPISGHTALYWYRQSLGQGLEFLIYFQGNSAPDKSGLPSDRFSAERTGGSVSTLTIQRTQQEDSAVYLCASSRVGYGGYTFGSGTRLTVV.

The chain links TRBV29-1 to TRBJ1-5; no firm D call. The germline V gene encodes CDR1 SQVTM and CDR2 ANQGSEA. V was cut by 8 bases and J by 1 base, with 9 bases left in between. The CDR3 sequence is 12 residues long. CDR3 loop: CSPRSSNQPQHF. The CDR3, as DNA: TGCAGCCCGAGAAGCAGCAATCAGCCCCAGCATTTT. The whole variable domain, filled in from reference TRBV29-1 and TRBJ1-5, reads SAVISQKPSRDICQRGTSLTIQCQVDSQVTMMFWYRQQPGQSLTLIATANQGSEATYESGFVIDKFPISRPNLTFSTLTVSNMSPEDSSIYLCSPRSSNQPQHFGDGTRLSIL.

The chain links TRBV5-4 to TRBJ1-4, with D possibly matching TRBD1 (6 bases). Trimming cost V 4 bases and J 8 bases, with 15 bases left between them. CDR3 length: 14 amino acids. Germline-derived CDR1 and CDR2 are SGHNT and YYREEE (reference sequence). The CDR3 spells CASSADSYGEKLFF. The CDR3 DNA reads TGTGCCAGCAGCGCGGACAGTTATGGAGAAAAACTGTTTTTT.

The CDR3 sequence: CASSLGRARPLYGYTF. CDR3 coding DNA: TGTGCCAGCAGCTTAGGGAGGGCACGTCCTCTCTATGGCTACACCTTC. V and J are TRBV7-2 and TRBJ1-2; D is unresolved. This CDR3 spans 16 amino acids. The V gene lost 1 base and the J gene lost 4 bases, with 16 bases spanning the gap. Germline-derived CDR1 and CDR2 are SGHTA and FQGNSA.

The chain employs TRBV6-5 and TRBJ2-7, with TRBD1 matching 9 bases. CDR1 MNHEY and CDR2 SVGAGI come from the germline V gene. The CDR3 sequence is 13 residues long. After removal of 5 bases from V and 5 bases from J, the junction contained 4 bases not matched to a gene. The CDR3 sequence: CASSRTGDDEQYF. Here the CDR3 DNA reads TGTGCCAGCAGTCGGACAGGGGACGACGAGCAGTACTTC.

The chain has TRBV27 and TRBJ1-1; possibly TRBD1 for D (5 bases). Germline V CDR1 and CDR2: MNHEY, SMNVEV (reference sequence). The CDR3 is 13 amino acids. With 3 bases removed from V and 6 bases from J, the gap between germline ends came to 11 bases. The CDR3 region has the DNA TGTGCCAGCAGTTTGCGGGGCGAACCTGAAGCTTTCTTT. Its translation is CASSLRGEPEAFF.

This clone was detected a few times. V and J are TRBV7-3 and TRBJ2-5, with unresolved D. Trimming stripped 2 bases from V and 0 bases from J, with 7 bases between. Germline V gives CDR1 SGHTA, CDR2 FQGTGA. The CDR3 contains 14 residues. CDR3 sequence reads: CASSLGPNQETQYF. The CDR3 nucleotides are TGTGCCAGCAGCTTAGGTCCCAACCAAGAGACCCAGTACTTC.